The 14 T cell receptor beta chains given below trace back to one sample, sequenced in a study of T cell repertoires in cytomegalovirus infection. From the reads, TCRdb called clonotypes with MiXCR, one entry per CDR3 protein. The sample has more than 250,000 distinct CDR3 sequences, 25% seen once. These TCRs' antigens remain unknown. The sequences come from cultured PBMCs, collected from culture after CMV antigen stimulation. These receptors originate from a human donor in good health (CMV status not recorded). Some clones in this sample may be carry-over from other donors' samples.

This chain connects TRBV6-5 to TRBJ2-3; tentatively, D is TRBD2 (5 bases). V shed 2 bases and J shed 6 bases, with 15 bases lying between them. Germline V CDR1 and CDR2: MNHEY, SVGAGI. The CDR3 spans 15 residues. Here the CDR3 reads CASSYESTGGDTQYF. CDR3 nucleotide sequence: TGTGCCAGCAGTTACGAGTCGACGGGCGGGGATACGCAGTATTTT.

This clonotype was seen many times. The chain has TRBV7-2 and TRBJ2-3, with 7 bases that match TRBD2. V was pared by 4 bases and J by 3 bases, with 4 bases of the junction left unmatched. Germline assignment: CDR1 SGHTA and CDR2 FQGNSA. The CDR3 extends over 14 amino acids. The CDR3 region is CASSSAGVTDTQYF. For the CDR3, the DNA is TGTGCCAGCAGCTCGGCGGGAGTTACAGATACGCAGTATTTT.

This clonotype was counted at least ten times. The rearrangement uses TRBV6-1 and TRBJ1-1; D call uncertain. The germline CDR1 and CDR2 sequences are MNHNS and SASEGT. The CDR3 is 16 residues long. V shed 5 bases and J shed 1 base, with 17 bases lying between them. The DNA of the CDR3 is TGTGCCAGCAGTCCTCGGTCGAATTTAGGGAACACTGAAGCTTTCTTT. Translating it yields CASSPRSNLGNTEAFF.

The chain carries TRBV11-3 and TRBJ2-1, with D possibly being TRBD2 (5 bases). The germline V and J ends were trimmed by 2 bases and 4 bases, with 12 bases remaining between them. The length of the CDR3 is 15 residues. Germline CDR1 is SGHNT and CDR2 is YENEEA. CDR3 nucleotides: TGTGCCAGCAGCTTACGGCGGGCCGATTACAATGAGCAGTTCTTC. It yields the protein CASSLRRADYNEQFF.

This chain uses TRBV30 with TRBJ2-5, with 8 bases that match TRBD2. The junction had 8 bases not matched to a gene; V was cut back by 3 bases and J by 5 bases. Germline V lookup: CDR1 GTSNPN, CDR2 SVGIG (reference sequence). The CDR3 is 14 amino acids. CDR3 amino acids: CAWRKAGAGETQYF. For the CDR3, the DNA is TGTGCCTGGAGAAAAGCGGGAGCAGGGGAGACCCAGTACTTC.

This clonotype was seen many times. CDR3 sequence reads: CASSYPGVDTQYF. The CDR3 DNA reads as TGTGCCAGCAGCTATCCGGGGGTGGATACGCAGTATTTT. This sequence joins TRBV7-8 and TRBJ2-3; tentative D call: TRBD2 (6 bases). V was cut by 4 bases and J by 6 bases, with 11 bases left in between. CDR1 is SGHVS and CDR2 is FQNEAQ in the germline V gene. The CDR3 is made up of 13 amino acids.

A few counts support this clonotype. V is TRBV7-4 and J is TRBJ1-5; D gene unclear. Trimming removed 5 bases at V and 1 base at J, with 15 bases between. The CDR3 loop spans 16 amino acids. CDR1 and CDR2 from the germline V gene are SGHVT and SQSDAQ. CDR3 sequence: CASSRKFTVSNQPQHF. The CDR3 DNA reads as TGTGCCAGCAGCCGAAAGTTTACAGTAAGCAATCAGCCCCAGCATTTT.

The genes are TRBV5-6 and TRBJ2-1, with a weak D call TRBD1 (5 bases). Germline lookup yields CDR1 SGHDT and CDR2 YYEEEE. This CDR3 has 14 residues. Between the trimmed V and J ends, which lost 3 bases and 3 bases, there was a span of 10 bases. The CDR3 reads CASSSVGVYNEQFF. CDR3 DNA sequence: TGTGCCAGCAGCTCCGTAGGGGTCTACAATGAGCAGTTCTTC.

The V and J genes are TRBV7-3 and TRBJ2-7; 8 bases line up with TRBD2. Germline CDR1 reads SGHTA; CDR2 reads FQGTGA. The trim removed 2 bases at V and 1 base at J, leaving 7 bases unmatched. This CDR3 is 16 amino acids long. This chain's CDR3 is CASSLREAGGSYEQYF. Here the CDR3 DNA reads TGTGCCAGCAGCTTACGGGAGGCGGGAGGTTCCTACGAGCAGTACTTC.

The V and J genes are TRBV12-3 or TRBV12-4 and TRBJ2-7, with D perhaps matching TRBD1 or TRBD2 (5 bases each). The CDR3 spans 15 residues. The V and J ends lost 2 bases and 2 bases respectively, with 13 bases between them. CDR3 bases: TGTGCCAGCAGTTTATGGGGGAAAGGGGCCTACGAGCAGTACTTC. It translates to CASSLWGKGAYEQYF.

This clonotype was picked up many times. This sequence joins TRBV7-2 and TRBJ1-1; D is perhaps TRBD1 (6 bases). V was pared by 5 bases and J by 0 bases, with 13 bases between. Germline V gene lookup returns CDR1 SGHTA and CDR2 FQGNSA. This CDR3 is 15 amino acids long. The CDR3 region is CASSPQQGLNTEAFF. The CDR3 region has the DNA TGTGCCAGCAGCCCCCAACAGGGTTTGAACACTGAAGCTTTCTTT.

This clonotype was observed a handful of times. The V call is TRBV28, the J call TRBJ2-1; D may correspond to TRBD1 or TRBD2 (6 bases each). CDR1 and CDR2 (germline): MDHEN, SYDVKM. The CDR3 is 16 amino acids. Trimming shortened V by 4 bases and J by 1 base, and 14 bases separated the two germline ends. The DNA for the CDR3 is TGTGCCAGCAGTTCCCTCGGGGGCTTGTCCTACAATGAGCAGTTCTTC. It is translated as CASSSLGGLSYNEQFF.

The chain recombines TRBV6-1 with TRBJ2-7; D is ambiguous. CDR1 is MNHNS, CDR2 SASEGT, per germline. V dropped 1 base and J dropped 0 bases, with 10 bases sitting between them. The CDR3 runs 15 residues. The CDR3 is CASSEGQWSSYEQYV. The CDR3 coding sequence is TGTGCCAGCAGTGAAGGCCAGTGGAGCTCCTACGAGCAGTACGTC.

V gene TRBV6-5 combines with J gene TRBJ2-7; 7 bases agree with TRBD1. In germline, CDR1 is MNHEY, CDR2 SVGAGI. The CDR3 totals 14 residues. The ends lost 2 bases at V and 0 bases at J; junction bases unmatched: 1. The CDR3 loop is CASSYRDSSYEQYF. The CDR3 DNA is TGTGCCAGCAGTTACCGGGACAGCTCCTACGAGCAGTACTTC.